This passage covers 13 T cell receptor beta chains from one sample sequenced in a study of cytomegalovirus exposure and HLA in healthy donors. Assay used: immunoSEQ multiplex PCR; TCRdb lists only in-frame clones, some missing. The repertoire holds over 100,000 clones, with about 95% as singletons. The sample was PBMCs. Receptors were obtained from a woman between 18 and 29 years old in good health and CMV-seronegative.

The CDR3: CASSHMLRDEQYF. The CDR3 DNA sequence: TGCGCCAGCAGCCATATGCTTCGGGACGAGCAGTACTTC. The chain employs TRBV4-1 and TRBJ2-7; D is unresolved. CDR1 is MGHRA and CDR2 is YSYEKL in the germline V gene. With 3 bases removed from V and 5 bases from J, the gap between germline ends came to 11 bases. CDR3 length equals 13 residues.

Note on this clone: One junction end does not reproduce the germline sequence, and a read error may be involved. The genes are TRBV7-7 and TRBJ2-1, with 7 bases lining up with TRBD2. CDR3 length: 14 residues. Germline lookup yields CDR1 SSHAT and CDR2 FNYEAQ (reference sequence). As DNA, the CDR3 is TGTGCTAGCAGCTTTGGCTTAGCGGGTTATGAGCAGTTCTTC. Amino acids: CASSFGLAGYEQFF. The variable domain in full, completed from reference TRBV7-7 and TRBJ2-1, reads GAGVSQSPRYKVTKRGQDVTLRCDPISSHATLYWYQQALGQGPEFLTYFNYEAQPDKSGLPSDRFSAERPEGSISTLTIQRTEQRDSAMYRCASSFGLAGYEQFFGPGTRLTVL.

V is TRBV2 and J is TRBJ2-3; 8 positions agree with TRBD1. The CDR3 sequence is 15 residues long. Losses at the gene ends were 6 bases for V and 5 bases for J; bases not matched to a gene: 10. The germline CDR1 and CDR2 sequences are SNHLY and FYNNEI. The CDR3 nucleotides read TGTGCCAGCAGCGAGCAGGGGGCGACTTTAGATACGCAGTATTTT. Amino acids: CASSEQGATLDTQYF.

This chain links TRBV10-2 with TRBJ1-1; D call uncertain. Trimming stripped 5 bases from V and 2 bases from J, with 9 bases between. CDR1 and CDR2 (germline): WSHSY, SAAADI. The CDR3 is 13 amino acids. The CDR3 DNA sequence: TGCGCCAGCAGTAGGCAGGTTAACACTGAAGCTTTCTTT. Translating gives CASSRQVNTEAFF.

CDR3 in DNA: TGTGCCACCAGCAGGGACAGATCTACCGCAGATACGCAGTATTTT. Translating it yields CATSRDRSTADTQYF. The chain employs TRBV15 and TRBJ2-3, with a weak D call TRBD1 (6 bases). The V gene lost 3 bases and the J gene lost 4 bases, with 14 bases spanning the gap. The CDR3 spans 15 residues. The germline V gene encodes CDR1 LNHNV and CDR2 YYDKDF (reference sequence).

The chain joins TRBV4-3 to TRBJ1-2; perhaps TRBD1 as D (5 bases). V lost 6 bases to trimming and J lost 7 bases, with 18 bases between them. This CDR3 is 14 amino acids long. The V gene's germline CDR1 is LGHNA and CDR2 YSLEER. The CDR3 sequence is CASRRSVKDTGYTF. The CDR3 region has the DNA TGCGCCAGCAGGAGAAGTGTAAAGGACACTGGCTACACCTTC.

This sequence joins TRBV2 and TRBJ1-1, with no clear D. The V gene's germline CDR1 is SNHLY and CDR2 FYNNEI. V shed 8 bases and J shed 0 bases, with 10 bases lying between them. The CDR3 covers 13 residues. For the CDR3, the DNA is TGTGCCAGCGAGATGGGCCTGAACACTGAAGCTTTCTTT. Amino acids: CASEMGLNTEAFF.

This rearrangement joins TRBV7-6 to TRBJ1-6; possibly TRBD1 for D (5 bases). The CDR3 covers 17 residues. V shed 3 bases and J shed 8 bases, with 20 bases lying between them. Looked up from germline, CDR1 is SGHVS and CDR2 is FNYEAQ. CDR3 residues: CASSFGSFRGSDSPLHF. In DNA form, the CDR3 reads TGTGCCAGCAGCTTTGGATCCTTTCGGGGGTCAGATTCACCCCTCCACTTT.

The V call is TRBV2, the J call TRBJ2-7; the match to TRBD2 covers 11 bases. V was clipped by 5 bases and J by 1 base; unmatched bases: 4. Germline CDR1 and CDR2: SNHLY and FYNNEI. The CDR3 contains 15 residues. The CDR3 bases are TGTGCCAGCAGTACCACTAGCGGGGGTTCCTACGAGCAGTACTTC. This translates into CASSTTSGGSYEQYF.

The V call is TRBV4-2, the J call TRBJ2-1; D may be TRBD2 (6 bases). Germline V gene data show CDR1 as LGHNA and CDR2 as YNFKEQ. The length of the CDR3 is 16 residues. V dropped 0 bases and J dropped 6 bases, with 15 bases sitting between them. The CDR3 coding sequence is TGTGCCAGCAGCCAAGATGGGGCGGGGCGCCTCAATGAGCAGTTCTTC. This gives the protein CASSQDGAGRLNEQFF.

This clone rates as medium-sized. The chain combines TRBV6-1 with TRBJ1-1; D remains ambiguous. Trimming took off 6 bases at V and 1 base at J, with 9 bases between the two ends. The germline CDR1 and CDR2 sequences are MNHNS and SASEGT. This CDR3 contains 13 residues. The CDR3 sequence: CASSPTENTEAFF. The CDR3 nucleotides read TGTGCCAGCAGCCCTACAGAGAACACTGAAGCTTTCTTT.

V is TRBV30 and J is TRBJ1-2; D ambiguous. The CDR3 consists of 10 residues. Trimming removed 3 bases from V and 6 bases from J, with 5 bases in between. CDR1 is GTSNPN, CDR2 SVGIG, per germline (reference sequence). CDR3 bases: TGTGCCTGGAGGAACAATGGCTACACCTTC. It is translated as CAWRNNGYTF.

The chain carries TRBV27 and TRBJ2-1; D unclear. The germline CDR1 and CDR2 sequences are MNHEY and SMNVEV (reference sequence). V lost 2 bases and J 4 bases, leaving 9 bases between the germline ends. The CDR3 length is 14 residues. The CDR3 bases are TGTGCCAGCAGTTTAGCCTACAGATACAATGAGCAGTTCTTC. Translating gives CASSLAYRYNEQFF.